A single TCR beta chain is shown here with its context. The CDR3 covers 15 residues. Germline lookup yields CDR1 SGHTA and CDR2 FQGNSA. J gave up 2 bases and V 5 bases, and 6 bases lay outside the gene matches. The source of the sample is a study of blood T cell repertoires in COVID-19. Study-level information: Some COVID-19 samples were acute and others convalescent; all came from the United States, Italy and Spain. PBMCs, B-cell-depleted T cells, or T cells were the source of the cDNA or gDNA that made up the material.

As processed by the authors: Amplification from reference gene primers served as the basis for estimated nucleated cell counts. Here immunoSEQ multiplex PCR was the method, and the copy in TCRdb shows in-frame clones only, minus some. V and J calls and clone size are as listed in that table; D and trimming were resolved from the DNA. The table records about 210,000 clones, 90% to 95% of them present only once. This chain uses TRBV7-2 with TRBJ2-7, with 10 bases lining up with TRBD1. This TCR derives from a man younger than 45 with acute or convalescent COVID-19. Sequenced sample: peripheral blood. Here the CDR3 reads CASSRGQGGAYEQYF. CDR3 nucleotide sequence: TGTGCCAGCAGCCGCGGACAGGGGGGCGCCTACGAGCAGTACTTC.